Listed below are T cell receptor beta chains from one sample, sequenced in a study of OX40 agonist ivuxolimab in advanced cancers. TCRdb's table, derived via immunoSEQ multiplex PCR, lists solely in-frame clones and lacks some. Among tens of thousands of clones listed, roughly 90% were seen once. This specimen consisted of CD4+ or CD8+ T cells sorted from blood, obtained in a trial of the OX40 agonist ivuxolimab. The origin of the receptors is an adult with an advanced solid tumor such as melanoma, head and neck, liver or kidney cancer. The CDR3 runs from the conserved cysteine through the conserved F or W. The D gene is left open where the match is weak. Clone size is not always given. Where it is, it says once, few, many or a class for expanded clones.

CDR3 DNA | CDR3 protein | CDR3 length | J gene | clone size | D gene | V gene
TGCGCCAGCAGTGAGGGGGGTAATTCACCCCTCCACTTT | CASSEGGNSPLHF | 13 | TRBJ1-6 | . | . | TRBV10-2
TGTGCCAGCAGCTTCAGGGGTCTATTTAGCACTGAAGCTTTCTTT | CASSFRGLFSTEAFF | 15 | TRBJ1-1 | . | . | TRBV11-2
TGCAGCGTAAACCAGGGGTCGGGCTCCGAGCAGTACTTC | CSVNQGSGSEQYF | 13 | TRBJ2-7 | . | . | TRBV29-1
TGTGCCAGCAGCCCCACAGGGAACTATGGCTACACCTTC | CASSPTGNYGYTF | 13 | TRBJ1-2 | . | . | TRBV7-2
TGCGCCAGCAGCCACGGGCCCATTTACACCGGGGAGCTGTTTTTT | CASSHGPIYTGELFF | 15 | TRBJ2-2 | . | . | TRBV4-1
TGTGCCAGCAGCTTGGAAACTGAAGCTTTCTTT | CASSLETEAFF | 11 | TRBJ1-1 | . | . | TRBV11-1
TGTGCCATCATGACGGATCCCTACAATGAGCAGTTCTTC | CAIMTDPYNEQFF | 13 | TRBJ2-1 | . | . | TRBV10-3
TGTGCCAGCAGTTACAGGAGGGCGGGGGGAGAGACCCAGTACTTC | CASSYRRAGGETQYF | 15 | TRBJ2-5 | . | TRBD2 | TRBV6-5
TGTGCCAGCGTACAGGGAGGAGAGACTGAAGCTTTCTTT | CASVQGGETEAFF | 13 | TRBJ1-1 | few | . | TRBV10-3
TGTGCCAGCAGTTTACTCAGGGGTGGCCAGCCCCAGCATTTT | CASSLLRGGQPQHF | 14 | TRBJ1-5 | . | . | TRBV28
TGTGCCAGCAGTGAACTGGGGTGGAGCTCTGGAAACACCATATATTTT | CASSELGWSSGNTIYF | 16 | TRBJ1-3 | . | . | TRBV2
TGCGCCAGCAGCACAGGGGGGAGCTCCTACGAGCAGTACTTC | CASSTGGSSYEQYF | 14 | TRBJ2-7 | . | TRBD1 | TRBV5-1
TGCAGCGTTGTAGGGTGGCGGGGGCTCTCCTACGAGCAGTACTTC | CSVVGWRGLSYEQYF | 15 | TRBJ2-7 | once | . | TRBV29-1
TGTGCCAGCAGTTCCCAGGGGTCGCGGAATGAGCAGTTCTTC | CASSSQGSRNEQFF | 14 | TRBJ2-1 | . | . | TRBV28
TGCGCCAGCAGCTTGGGCGGGGGGGCAACAGATACGCAGTATTTT | CASSLGGGATDTQYF | 15 | TRBJ2-3 | . | TRBD2 | TRBV5-1
TGTGCCAGCAGTTTCATAGGGGGGAACTATGGCTACACCTTC | CASSFIGGNYGYTF | 14 | TRBJ1-2 | . | . | TRBV28
TGTGCCAGCAGCTCTATGGGGGATGAAAAACTGTTTTTT | CASSSMGDEKLFF | 13 | TRBJ1-4 | . | . | TRBV7-2
TGTGCCTGGAGCGTCGACCTGCAGGGTCAGCCCCAGCATTTT | CAWSVDLQGQPQHF | 14 | TRBJ1-5 | . | . | TRBV30
TGCAGCGCTGCCTCCGGGACAGGGAGTGAAAAACTGTTTTTT | CSAASGTGSEKLFF | 14 | TRBJ1-4 | . | TRBD1 | TRBV29-1
TGTGCCTGGAATCCCGACAGGGGGGGTAGTCAGCCCCAGCATTTT | CAWNPDRGGSQPQHF | 15 | TRBJ1-5 | . | TRBD1 | TRBV30
TGTGCCAGTAGTGTACGGCCCGGGACAGGGAATCAGCCCCAGCATTTT | CASSVRPGTGNQPQHF | 16 | TRBJ1-5 | . | TRBD1 | TRBV19
TGTGCCAGCAGGGACCCCGGGGACACGAACACCGGGGAGCTGTTTTTT | CASRDPGDTNTGELFF | 16 | TRBJ2-2 | . | . | TRBV7-3
TGTGCCAGCAGTGGTACTAGCATAGAACCCGGGGAGCTGTTTTTT | CASSGTSIEPGELFF | 15 | TRBJ2-2 | . | . | TRBV2
TGTGCCAGCAGCCAACAGAGACAAGCATTAGAAGCTTTCTTT | CASSQQRQALEAFF | 14 | TRBJ1-1 | . | . | TRBV4-2
TGTGCCAGCACACCCCGTTGGCGGAGCTCCTACAATGAGCAGTTCTTC | CASTPRWRSSYNEQFF | 16 | TRBJ2-1 | . | . | TRBV7-2
TGTGCCAGCAGCGCGGACAGGGTGGGGAACACTGAAGCTTTCTTT | CASSADRVGNTEAFF | 15 | TRBJ1-1 | . | TRBD1 | TRBV2
TGTGCCAGTAGTAGACTAGCGGGGTATGAGCAGTTCTTC | CASSRLAGYEQFF | 13 | TRBJ2-1 | once | TRBD2 | TRBV19
TGTGCCAGCAGCGGACAGGGGCTTACCGGGGGCTACACCTTC | CASSGQGLTGGYTF | 14 | TRBJ1-2 | . | TRBD1 | TRBV6-6
TGTGCCAGCAGTGAGCCCACACAACCCTACGAGCAGTACTTC | CASSEPTQPYEQYF | 14 | TRBJ2-7 | . | . | TRBV6-4
TGTGCCAGTAGTATTACGGGGACCTACGAGCAGTACTTC | CASSITGTYEQYF | 13 | TRBJ2-7 | . | . | TRBV19
TGTGCCAGCAGTTCCGGGACAGGCTCTGGAAACACCATATATTTT | CASSSGTGSGNTIYF | 15 | TRBJ1-3 | few | TRBD1 | TRBV11-2
TGTGCCAGTAGTATAGGGAGACTAGCGGGGCAAGAGACCCAGTACTTC | CASSIGRLAGQETQYF | 16 | TRBJ2-5 | . | TRBD2 | TRBV19
TGTGCCAGCACCTATGGGACTAGCGGGAGAGATACGCAGTATTTT | CASTYGTSGRDTQYF | 15 | TRBJ2-3 | . | TRBD2 | TRBV7-8
TGTGCCAGCAGTGACGGATTAGGGTATGGCTACACCTTC | CASSDGLGYGYTF | 13 | TRBJ1-2 | . | . | TRBV6-4
TGTGCCGTGGGGGGTAGCGGCAGATCGGCCCAGTACTTC | CAVGGSGRSAQYF | 13 | TRBJ2-5 | . | . | TRBV30
TGTGCCAGCAGTGAATCGGGAGGGGACTATGGCTACACCTTC | CASSESGGDYGYTF | 14 | TRBJ1-2 | . | . | TRBV6-1
TGTGCCATACGACAGGGGGCGGCCGAGCAGTACTTC | CAIRQGAAEQYF | 12 | TRBJ2-7 | . | TRBD1 | TRBV10-3
TGTGCCAGCAACCTCCCCTTTAAGGGCGCGGGAGAGACCCAGTACTTC | CASNLPFKGAGETQYF | 16 | TRBJ2-5 | once | . | TRBV2
TGTGCCAGCAGTGCGACAGGATGGCGGGAGACCCAGTACTTC | CASSATGWRETQYF | 14 | TRBJ2-5 | . | . | TRBV6-5
TGTGCCAGCAGCTTAGGCAGGGCGCCAGGGAATGAAAAACTGTTTTTT | CASSLGRAPGNEKLFF | 16 | TRBJ1-4 | . | . | TRBV7-9